The 25 T cell receptor beta chains below come from one sample, sequenced in a study of blood T cell repertoires in COVID-19. Only in-frame clones appear in the TCRdb table, and some are missing; sequencing was by immunoSEQ multiplex PCR. The data contain roughly 120,000 clones, just over 90% of them singletons. The sample consisted of peripheral blood. These receptors were taken from a human donor with active COVID-19. The donor label of this sample is uncertain.

The V call is TRBV28, the J call TRBJ2-7; 12 nucleotides match TRBD2. V was clipped by 0 bases and J by 5 bases; unmatched bases: 14. Germline V gene lookup returns CDR1 MDHEN and CDR2 SYDVKM. This CDR3 has 19 residues. The CDR3 DNA follows: TGTGCCAGCAGTTTATGGCCCCCCTCGTCTAGCGGGGGGGCTAACGAGCAGTACTTC. The encoded protein is CASSLWPPSSSGGANEQYF.

The chain has TRBV28 and TRBJ1-6; D is uncertain. Germline V gene data show CDR1 as MDHEN and CDR2 as SYDVKM. V lost 4 bases and J lost 7, with 14 bases in between. The CDR3 has 15 residues. The CDR3 DNA follows: TGTGCCAGCAGTTCCTTCGGAGCCCTGAATTCACCCCTCCACTTT. It codes for CASSSFGALNSPLHF.

This chain uses TRBV24-1 with TRBJ2-5, with 8 nucleotides matching TRBD1. This CDR3 is built from 20 residues. The V and J ends lost 1 base and 1 base, in that order; junction bases with no gene match: 16. Germline-derived CDR1 and CDR2 are KGHDR and SFDVKD. For the CDR3, the DNA is TGTGCCACCAGTGATTTCGCCCCTCAGGGGGCAGGGTTCTTCCAAGAGACCCAGTACTTC. Its translation: CATSDFAPQGAGFFQETQYF.

The V call is TRBV7-8, the J call TRBJ2-3, with D possibly matching TRBD2 (6 bases). This CDR3 comprises 16 residues. With 1 base removed from V and 2 bases from J, the gap between germline ends came to 13 bases. Germline CDR1 reads SGHVS; CDR2 reads FQNEAQ. The CDR3 is CASSLVGRGYTDTQYF. CDR3 DNA sequence: TGTGCCAGCAGCTTAGTCGGGCGGGGCTACACAGATACGCAGTATTTT.

The V call is TRBV5-1, the J call TRBJ2-1; 12 bases align to TRBD1. This CDR3 contains 20 residues. V gave up 3 bases and J gave up 0 bases; unmatched junction bases: 13. CDR1 and CDR2 (germline): SGHRS, YFSETQ. The CDR3 is CASSSPGQGATLSSYNEQFF. The DNA for the CDR3 is TGCGCCAGCAGCTCACCGGGACAGGGGGCCACTTTAAGCTCCTACAATGAGCAGTTCTTC.

This chain connects TRBV18 to TRBJ1-6; no firm D call. Per the germline V gene, CDR1 is KGHSH and CDR2 is LQKENI. V dropped 2 bases and J dropped 7 bases, with 12 bases sitting between them. This CDR3 has 15 amino acids. CDR3 coding DNA: TGTGCCAGCTCACCAGGCGGGTCGGACAATTCACCCCTCCACTTT. It codes for CASSPGGSDNSPLHF. The full variable domain, completed using reference TRBV18 and TRBJ1-6, is NAGVMQNPRHLVRRRGQEARLRCSPMKGHSHVYWYRQLPEEGLKFMVYLQKENIIDESGMPKERFSAEFPKEGPSILRIQQVVRGDSAAYFCASSPGGSDNSPLHFGNGTRLTVT.

The chain couples TRBV5-6 to TRBJ2-6; 7 bases are shared with TRBD1. The CDR3 runs 19 residues. V lost 1 base to trimming and J lost 0 bases; unmatched junction nucleotides: 10. CDR1 and CDR2 from the germline V gene are SGHDT and YYEEEE. The CDR3 region has the DNA TGTGCCAGCAGCTTGTATATCGGGGACAGTCTCTCTGGGGCCAACGTCCTGACTTTC. It encodes CASSLYIGDSLSGANVLTF.

The chain links TRBV7-3 to TRBJ2-2; 8 nucleotides match TRBD1. The CDR3 sequence is 16 residues long. V shed 0 bases and J 4 bases; nucleotides not matched to a gene: 4. The germline V gene encodes CDR1 SGHTA and CDR2 FQGTGA. The CDR3 region has the DNA TGTGCCAGCAGCTTAACTGGGACAGGTAGCACCGGGGAGCTGTTTTTT. Its protein is CASSLTGTGSTGELFF.

The chain has TRBV30 and TRBJ1-6; D may be TRBD1 (6 bases). V was clipped by 4 bases and J by 7 bases, with 8 bases between them. Germline-derived CDR1 and CDR2 are GTSNPN and SVGIG (reference sequence). This CDR3 region has 12 residues. CDR3 region: CAWTGENSPLHF. The CDR3 DNA reads as TGTGCCTGGACAGGGGAGAATTCACCCCTCCACTTT. Supplemented by reference TRBV30 and TRBJ1-6, the full variable domain reads SQTIHQWPATLVQPVGSPLSLECTVEGTSNPNLYWYRQAAGRGLQLLFYSVGIGQISSEVPQNLSASRPQDRQFILSSKKLLLSDSGFYLCAWTGENSPLHFGNGTRLTVT.

This chain joins TRBV7-9 and TRBJ1-1, with 7 bases fitting TRBD1. Germline trimming cut 4 bases from V and 4 bases from J; bases unmatched to any gene: 9. Germline V gene data show CDR1 as SEHNR and CDR2 as FQNEAQ (reference sequence). This CDR3 is 15 amino acids long. For the CDR3, the DNA is TGTGCCAGCAGCTACTGGACAGGTTTGAGCACTGAAGCTTTCTTT. Protein product: CASSYWTGLSTEAFF. Filled out from reference TRBV7-9 and TRBJ1-1, the complete variable domain reads DTGVSQNPRHKITKRGQNVTFRCDPISEHNRLYWYRQTLGQGPEFLTYFQNEAQLEKSRLLSDRFSAERPKGSFSTLEIQRTEQGDSAMYLCASSYWTGLSTEAFFGQGTRLTVV.

This clone appeared a few times. The rearrangement joins TRBV9 to TRBJ1-4; no definite D call. Germline CDR1 SGDLS, CDR2 YYNGEE. The CDR3 covers 14 residues. With 4 bases removed from V and 4 bases from J, the gap between germline ends came to 11 bases. The CDR3 loop reads CASSPQAYNEKLFF. The DNA of the CDR3 is TGTGCCAGCAGCCCTCAAGCCTATAATGAAAAACTGTTTTTT.

This chain links TRBV5-4 with TRBJ1-5, with D possibly matching TRBD1 (5 bases). The CDR3 runs to 14 residues. Germline values: CDR1 SGHNT, CDR2 YYREEE (reference sequence). V dropped 4 bases and J dropped 6 bases, with 14 bases sitting between them. The CDR3 DNA sequence: TGTGCCAGCAGCCGGCGGGGGGAAGGTCAGCCCCAGCATTTT. Amino acid sequence: CASSRRGEGQPQHF.

This chain connects TRBV6-2 or TRBV6-3 to TRBJ2-5; 9 nucleotides line up with TRBD2. V shed 4 bases and J 5 bases; nucleotides not matched to a gene: 14. This CDR3 has 17 residues. Per the germline V gene, CDR1 is MNHEY and CDR2 is SVGEGT. In nucleotides, the CDR3 is TGTGCCAGCAGTTTCGGGACTAGCTCTACCCTTACGGAGACCCAGTACTTC. As protein: CASSFGTSSTLTETQYF.

This clone has a handful of counts. The chain is built from TRBV5-5 and TRBJ1-2; 7 bases align to TRBD1. CDR1 is SGHKS, CDR2 YYEKEE, per germline (reference sequence). The junction had 7 bases not matched to a gene; V was cut back by 3 bases and J by 2 bases. There are 15 residues in the CDR3. The CDR3 region has the DNA TGTGCCAGCAGCTCAAGGGGGACAGCAAACTATGGCTACACCTTC. Its translation: CASSSRGTANYGYTF.

V and J are TRBV9 and TRBJ2-7; D is possibly TRBD2 (5 bases). Germline V CDR1 and CDR2: SGDLS, YYNGEE. Trimming cost V 3 bases and J 4 bases, with 14 bases left between them. This CDR3 is built from 14 residues. CDR3 sequence: CASSGRGVWYEQYF. CDR3 nucleotides: TGTGCCAGCAGCGGACGGGGAGTGTGGTACGAGCAGTACTTC.

The chain uses TRBV2 and TRBJ2-5; 10 bases line up with TRBD2. The CDR3 has 13 residues. With V trimmed by 8 bases and J by 4 bases, 4 bases remained unmatched. Germline lookup yields CDR1 SNHLY and CDR2 FYNNEI. CDR3 amino acids: CASPAGGAETQYF. The CDR3 nucleotides read TGTGCCAGCCCAGCGGGGGGGGCAGAGACCCAGTACTTC.

The J gene is TRBJ2-1, the V gene TRBV5-6; 8 positions agree with TRBD2. Germline V lookup: CDR1 SGHDT, CDR2 YYEEEE. V dropped 3 bases and J dropped 10; count of bases not matched to a gene: 12. The CDR3 loop spans 15 amino acids. CDR3 protein: CASSWVNGGAGEQFF. Here the CDR3 DNA reads TGTGCCAGCAGCTGGGTCAACGGGGGGGCCGGAGAGCAGTTCTTC. Supplemented by reference TRBV5-6 and TRBJ2-1, the full variable domain reads DAGVTQSPTHLIKTRGQQVTLRCSPKSGHDTVSWYQQALGQGPQFIFQYYEEEERQRGNFPDRFSGHQFPNYSSELNVNALLLGDSALYLCASSWVNGGAGEQFFGPGTRLTVL.

This sequence joins TRBV24-1 and TRBJ1-2; no clear D gene. The CDR3 runs to 14 residues. CDR1 and CDR2 (germline): KGHDR, SFDVKD. Trimming pared 0 bases from V and 8 bases from J, leaving 12 bases between. CDR3 DNA sequence: TGTGCCACCAGTGATTTGCGGTCCGGGGTCGGCTACACCTTC. Translation gives CATSDLRSGVGYTF.

This chain uses TRBV9 with TRBJ2-1; TRBD2 aligns across 13 bases. In germline, CDR1 is SGDLS, CDR2 YYNGEE. With V trimmed by 2 bases and J by 2 bases, 1 base remained unmatched. The CDR3 is 16 amino acids. The CDR3 nucleotides read TGTGCCAGCAGCGTTGGGACTAGCGGGGCCTACAATGAGCAGTTCTTC. It encodes CASSVGTSGAYNEQFF.

This chain links TRBV6-5 with TRBJ2-1, with TRBD1 matching 11 bases. The V gene's germline CDR1 is MNHEY and CDR2 SVGAGI. This CDR3 contains 15 residues. V lost 5 bases to trimming and J lost 5 bases; unmatched junction nucleotides: 5. Here the CDR3 reads CASSPGTGGNNEQFF. The CDR3 coding sequence is TGTGCCAGCAGTCCCGGGACAGGGGGGAACAATGAGCAGTTCTTC.

This clone was picked up one time. The CDR3 DNA follows: TGTGCCAGCAGCCCAATAGACAGGCTCGGTGAAAAACTGTTTTTT. Its translation: CASSPIDRLGEKLFF. J is TRBJ1-4 and V is TRBV27; a possible D gene is TRBD1 (6 bases). CDR3 length: 15 amino acids. Trimming left V 6 bases short and J 7 bases short, with 18 bases between. Germline lookup yields CDR1 MNHEY and CDR2 SMNVEV (reference sequence).

V is TRBV10-3 and J is TRBJ2-5; no clear D. The germline gives CDR1 ENHRY, CDR2 SYGVKD. Trimming removed 0 bases at V and 3 bases at J, with 8 bases between. CDR3 length equals 14 residues. CDR3 residues: CAISESLGKETQYF. DNA of the CDR3: TGTGCCATCAGTGAGTCACTCGGTAAAGAGACCCAGTACTTC.

This chain links TRBV7-9 with TRBJ1-2; tentatively, D is TRBD1 (5 bases). Looked up from germline, CDR1 is SEHNR and CDR2 is FQNEAQ (reference sequence). The V end lost 1 base, the J end lost 8 bases, and 17 bases lay between the germline ends. This CDR3 region has 15 residues. DNA of the CDR3: TGTGCCAGCAGCTTAGATGGTCGGGGGGTCTCCGGCTACACCTTC. Protein sequence: CASSLDGRGVSGYTF. Complete variable domain (other parts from reference TRBV7-9 and TRBJ1-2): DTGVSQNPRHKITKRGQNVTFRCDPISEHNRLYWYRQTLGQGPEFLTYFQNEAQLEKSRLLSDRFSAERPKGSFSTLEIQRTEQGDSAMYLCASSLDGRGVSGYTFGSGTRLTVV.

This rearrangement joins TRBV9 to TRBJ2-5; D may be TRBD2 (5 bases). This CDR3 contains 15 residues. Germline V gene lookup returns CDR1 SGDLS and CDR2 YYNGEE. V was trimmed by 0 bases and J by 7 bases, leaving 16 bases between them. The chain's CDR3 is CASSVAGPAGGTQYF. DNA of the CDR3: TGTGCCAGCAGCGTAGCCGGACCGGCGGGCGGGACCCAGTACTTC.

The rearrangement joins TRBV19 to TRBJ2-7; maybe TRBD1 (6 bases). Trimming took off 6 bases at V and 2 bases at J, with 20 bases between the two ends. Germline V gene sequence: CDR1 LNHDA, CDR2 SQIVND (reference sequence). The CDR3 runs 16 residues. CDR3 residues: CASRDPRQVDTYEQYF. For the CDR3, the DNA is TGTGCCAGTAGAGACCCGAGACAGGTCGATACCTACGAGCAGTACTTC.